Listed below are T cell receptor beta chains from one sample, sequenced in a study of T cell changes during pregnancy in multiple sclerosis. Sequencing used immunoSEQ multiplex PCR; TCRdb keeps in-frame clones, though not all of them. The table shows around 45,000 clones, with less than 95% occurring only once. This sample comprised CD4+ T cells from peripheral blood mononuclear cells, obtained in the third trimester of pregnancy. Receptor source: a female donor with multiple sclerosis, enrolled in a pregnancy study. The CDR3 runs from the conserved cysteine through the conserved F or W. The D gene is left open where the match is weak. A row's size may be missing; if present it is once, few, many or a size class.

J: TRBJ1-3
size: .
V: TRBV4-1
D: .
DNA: TGCGCCAGCAGCCAAGGACAGGGAAACACCATATATTTT
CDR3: CASSQGQGNTIYF

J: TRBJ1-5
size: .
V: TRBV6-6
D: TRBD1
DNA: TGTGCCAGCAGTTTACAGGGGGCACAGCCCCAGCATTTT
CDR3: CASSLQGAQPQHF

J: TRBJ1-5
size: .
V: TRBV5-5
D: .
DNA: TGTGCCAGCAGCCGCGGGGAGCTATATCAGCCCCAGCATTTT
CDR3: CASSRGELYQPQHF

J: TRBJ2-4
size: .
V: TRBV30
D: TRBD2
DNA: TGTGCCTGGAGTGCCCTTAGGACTAGCGGGAAGGCCAAAAACATTCAGTACTTC
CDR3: CAWSALRTSGKAKNIQYF

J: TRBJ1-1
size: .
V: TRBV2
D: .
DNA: TGTGCCAGTCGGACACGAGATGAAGCTTTCTTT
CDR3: CASRTRDEAFF

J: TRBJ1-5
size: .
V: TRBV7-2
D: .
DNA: TGTGCCAGCAGTTCAGGGGTTTCGAGCAATCAGCCCCAGCATTTT
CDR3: CASSSGVSSNQPQHF

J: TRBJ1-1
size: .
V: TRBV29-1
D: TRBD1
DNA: TGCAGCGTTGGGGAAGCACAGGGGGGGGTAGCTTTCTTT
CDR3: CSVGEAQGGVAFF

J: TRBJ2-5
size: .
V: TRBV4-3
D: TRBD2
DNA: TGCGCCAGCAGCCAAGGGACTAGAAAACAAGAGACCCAGTACTTC
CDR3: CASSQGTRKQETQYF

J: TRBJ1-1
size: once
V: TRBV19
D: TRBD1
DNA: TGTGCCAGTAGTACTGACAGGGGTACTGAAGCTTTCTTT
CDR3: CASSTDRGTEAFF

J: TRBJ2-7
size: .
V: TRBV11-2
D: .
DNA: TGTGCCAGCAGCTTAGAGGTGGGAGTAAGGTACGAGCAGTACTTC
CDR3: CASSLEVGVRYEQYF

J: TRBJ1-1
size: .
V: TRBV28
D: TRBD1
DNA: TGTGCCAGCGACCGACAGGGCCTCATGAACACTGAAGCTTTCTTT
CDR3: CASDRQGLMNTEAFF

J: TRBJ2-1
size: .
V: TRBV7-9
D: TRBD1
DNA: TGTGCCAGCAGTACAGGGACAGGCCACTACAATGAGCAGTTCTTC
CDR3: CASSTGTGHYNEQFF

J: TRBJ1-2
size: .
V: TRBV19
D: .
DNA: TGTGCCAGTAGGACTCACCGCGGCTACACCTTC
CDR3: CASRTHRGYTF

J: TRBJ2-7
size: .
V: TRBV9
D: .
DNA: TGTGCCAGCAGCGTAGCGGACGGGGGATACGAGCAGTACTTC
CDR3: CASSVADGGYEQYF

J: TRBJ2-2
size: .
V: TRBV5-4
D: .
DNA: TGTGCCAGCAGTAGTCTAGCCATGAACACCGGGGAGCTGTTTTTT
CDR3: CASSSLAMNTGELFF

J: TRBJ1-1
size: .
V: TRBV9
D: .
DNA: TGTGCCAGCAGCGTAGGCGACAATCTGAACACTGAAGCTTTCTTT
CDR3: CASSVGDNLNTEAFF

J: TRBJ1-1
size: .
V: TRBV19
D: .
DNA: TGTGCCAGTACCCCTCACTCCGGGACACCGTCAGAAGCTTTCTTT
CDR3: CASTPHSGTPSEAFF

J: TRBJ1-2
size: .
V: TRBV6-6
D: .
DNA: TGTGCCAGCAGTTACGGGGCTCGCTATGGCTACACCTTC
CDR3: CASSYGARYGYTF

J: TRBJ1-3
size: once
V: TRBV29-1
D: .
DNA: TGCAGCGTTGGGGGAGCCATCCCTGGAAACACCATATATTTT
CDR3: CSVGGAIPGNTIYF

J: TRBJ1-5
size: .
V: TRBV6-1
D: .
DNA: TGTGCCAGCAGTGAGGGGAGTACAGGGATTTGGCCCCAGCATTTT
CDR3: CASSEGSTGIWPQHF

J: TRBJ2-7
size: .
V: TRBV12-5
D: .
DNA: TGTGCTAGTGGTTTGGTAACAAGGGGCGAGCAGTACTTC
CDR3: CASGLVTRGEQYF

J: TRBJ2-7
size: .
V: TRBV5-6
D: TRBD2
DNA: TGTGCCAGCAGCCCACTTGGGCCTAGCGGTATCTACGAGCAGTACTTC
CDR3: CASSPLGPSGIYEQYF

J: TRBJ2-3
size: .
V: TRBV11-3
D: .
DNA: TGTGCCAGCAGCTTGAACAGCCTCACAGATACGCAGTATTTT
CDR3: CASSLNSLTDTQYF

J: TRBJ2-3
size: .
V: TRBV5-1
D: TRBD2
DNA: TGCGCCAGCAGCTTGGTTGCGGGAGCTACAGATACGCAGTATTTT
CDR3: CASSLVAGATDTQYF

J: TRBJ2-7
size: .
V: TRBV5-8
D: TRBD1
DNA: TGTGCCAGCAGCCCGGACAGGGGGCACTACGAGCAGTACTTC
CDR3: CASSPDRGHYEQYF

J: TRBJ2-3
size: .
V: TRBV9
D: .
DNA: TGTGCCAGCAGTCTAGCCTCTAGCACAGATACGCAGTATTTT
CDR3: CASSLASSTDTQYF

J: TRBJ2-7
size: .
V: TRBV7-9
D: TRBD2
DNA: TGTGCCAGCAGCTTGACTAGCGGGGTTCCCTACTACGAGCAGTACTTC
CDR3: CASSLTSGVPYYEQYF

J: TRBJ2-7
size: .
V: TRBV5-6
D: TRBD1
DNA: TGTGCCAGCAGCTTGGGACAGGGGCACTACGAGCAGTACTTC
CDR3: CASSLGQGHYEQYF

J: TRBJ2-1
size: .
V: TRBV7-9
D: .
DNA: TGTGCCAGCAGCCTCCGACGGGGCTCCTACAATGAGCAGTTCTTC
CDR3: CASSLRRGSYNEQFF

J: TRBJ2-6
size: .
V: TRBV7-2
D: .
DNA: TGTGCCAGCAGCTTAACACCCTCTGGGGCCAACGTCCTGACTTTC
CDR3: CASSLTPSGANVLTF

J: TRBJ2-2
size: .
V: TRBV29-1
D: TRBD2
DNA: TGCAGCGTTGGACTAGCGGGAGGGAACACCGGGGAGCTGTTTTTT
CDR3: CSVGLAGGNTGELFF

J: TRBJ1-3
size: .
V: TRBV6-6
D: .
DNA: TGTGCCAGCAGTTTTGACACAGACCTCTCTGGAAACACCATATATTTT
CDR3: CASSFDTDLSGNTIYF

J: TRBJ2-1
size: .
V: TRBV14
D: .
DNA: TGTGCCAGCAGCCAAGATTGGAGGGAGAGGCAGTTCTTC
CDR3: CASSQDWRERQFF